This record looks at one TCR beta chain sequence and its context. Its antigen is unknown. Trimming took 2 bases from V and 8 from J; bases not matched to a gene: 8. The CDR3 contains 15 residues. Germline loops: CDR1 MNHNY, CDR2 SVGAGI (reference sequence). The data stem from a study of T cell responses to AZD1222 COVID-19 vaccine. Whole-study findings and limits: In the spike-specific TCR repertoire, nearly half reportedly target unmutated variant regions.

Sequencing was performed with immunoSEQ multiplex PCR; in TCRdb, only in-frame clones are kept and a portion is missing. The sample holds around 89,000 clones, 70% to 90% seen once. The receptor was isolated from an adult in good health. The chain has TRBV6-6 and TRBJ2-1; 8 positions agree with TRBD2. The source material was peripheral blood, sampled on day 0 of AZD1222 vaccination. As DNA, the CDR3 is TGTGCCAGCAGTTACCCCCCGGGGGGGCGGGATGAGCAGTTCTTC. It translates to CASSYPPGGRDEQFF.